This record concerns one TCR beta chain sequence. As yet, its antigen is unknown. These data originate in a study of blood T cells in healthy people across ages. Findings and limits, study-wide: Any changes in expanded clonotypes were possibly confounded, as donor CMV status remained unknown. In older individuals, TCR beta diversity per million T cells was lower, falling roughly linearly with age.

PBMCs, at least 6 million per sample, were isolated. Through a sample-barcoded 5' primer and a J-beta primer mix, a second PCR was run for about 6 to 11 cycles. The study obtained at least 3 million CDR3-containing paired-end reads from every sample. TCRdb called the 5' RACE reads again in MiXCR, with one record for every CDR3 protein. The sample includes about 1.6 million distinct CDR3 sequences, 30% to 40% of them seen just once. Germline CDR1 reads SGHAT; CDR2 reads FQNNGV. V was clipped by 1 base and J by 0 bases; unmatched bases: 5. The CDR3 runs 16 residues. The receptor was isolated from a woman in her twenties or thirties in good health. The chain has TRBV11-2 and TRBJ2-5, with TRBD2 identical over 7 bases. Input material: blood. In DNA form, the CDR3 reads TGTGCCAGCAGCTTAGTCGGGACTAAATACCAAGAGACCCAGTACTTC. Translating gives CASSLVGTKYQETQYF.